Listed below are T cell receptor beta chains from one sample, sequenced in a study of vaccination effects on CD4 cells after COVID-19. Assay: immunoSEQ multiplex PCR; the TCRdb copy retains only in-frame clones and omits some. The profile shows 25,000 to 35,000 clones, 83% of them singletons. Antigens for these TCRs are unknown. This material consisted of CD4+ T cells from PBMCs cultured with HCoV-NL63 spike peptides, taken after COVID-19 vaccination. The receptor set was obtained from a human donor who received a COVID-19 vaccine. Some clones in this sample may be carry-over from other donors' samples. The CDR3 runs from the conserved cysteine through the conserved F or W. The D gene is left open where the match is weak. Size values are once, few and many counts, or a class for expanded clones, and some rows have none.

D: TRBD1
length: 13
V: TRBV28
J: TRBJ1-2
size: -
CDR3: CASSFDRDYGYTF
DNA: TGTGCCAGCAGTTTTGACAGGGACTATGGCTACACCTTC

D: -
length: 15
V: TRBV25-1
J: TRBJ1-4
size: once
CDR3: CASSTPTGSNEKLFF
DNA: TGTGCCAGCAGTACCCCCACCGGGTCTAATGAAAAACTGTTTTTT

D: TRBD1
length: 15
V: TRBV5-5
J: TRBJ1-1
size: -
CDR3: CASSLIYQGATEAFF
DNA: TGTGCCAGCAGCTTAATCTATCAGGGGGCCACTGAAGCTTTCTTT

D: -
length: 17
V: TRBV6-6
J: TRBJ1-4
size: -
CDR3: CASSRFRGAGGVGKLFF
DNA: TGTGCCAGCAGTCGATTTCGGGGGGCTGGTGGAGTCGGAAAACTGTTTTTT

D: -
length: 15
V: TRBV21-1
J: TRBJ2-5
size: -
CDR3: CASSTGQRIQETQYF
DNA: TGTGCCAGCAGCACGGGACAGAGAATACAAGAGACCCAGTACTTC

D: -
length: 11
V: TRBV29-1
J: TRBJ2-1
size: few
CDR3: CSVGRSGGQFF
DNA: TGCAGCGTTGGGCGGTCGGGCGGGCAGTTCTTC

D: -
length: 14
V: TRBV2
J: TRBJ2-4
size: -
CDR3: CASRGQPTKNIQYF
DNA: TGTGCCAGCAGGGGACAACCGACCAAAAACATTCAGTACTTC

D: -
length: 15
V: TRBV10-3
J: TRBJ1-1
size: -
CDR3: CAISESQDLNTEAFF
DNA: TGTGCCATCAGTGAGTCCCAGGACCTGAACACTGAAGCTTTCTTT

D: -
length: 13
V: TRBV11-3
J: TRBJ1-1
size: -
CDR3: CASSLRGDTEAFF
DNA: TGTGCCAGCAGCTTACGGGGGGACACTGAAGCTTTCTTT

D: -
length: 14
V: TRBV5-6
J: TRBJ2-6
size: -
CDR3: CASSFTSGANVLTF
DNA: TGTGCCAGCAGCTTTACGTCTGGGGCCAACGTCCTGACTTTC

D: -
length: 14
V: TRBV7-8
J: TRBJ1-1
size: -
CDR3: CASSLKVWNTEAFF
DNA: TGTGCCAGCAGCTTAAAGGTTTGGAACACTGAAGCTTTCTTT

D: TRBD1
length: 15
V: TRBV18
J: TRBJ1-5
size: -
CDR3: CASSGTGGLDQPQHF
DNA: TGTGCCAGCTCAGGGACAGGGGGCCTGGATCAGCCCCAGCATTTT

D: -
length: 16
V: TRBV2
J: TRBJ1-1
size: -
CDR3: CASSERPSGGNTEAFF
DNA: TGTGCCAGCAGTGAAAGGCCCAGCGGCGGGAACACTGAAGCTTTCTTT

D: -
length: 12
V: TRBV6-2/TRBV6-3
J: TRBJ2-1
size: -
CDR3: CASSLTYNEQFF
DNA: TGTGCCAGCAGTCTGACTTACAATGAGCAGTTCTTC

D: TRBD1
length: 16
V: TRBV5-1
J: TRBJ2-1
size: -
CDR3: CASSRQGAPPYNEQFF
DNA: TGCGCCAGCAGCCGTCAGGGGGCCCCACCTTACAATGAGCAGTTCTTC

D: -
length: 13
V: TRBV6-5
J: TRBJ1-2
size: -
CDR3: CASTGRKDYGYTF
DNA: TGTGCCAGCACCGGTCGGAAAGACTATGGCTACACCTTC

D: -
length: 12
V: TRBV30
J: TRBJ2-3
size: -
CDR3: CAWSVRTDTQYF
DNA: TGTGCCTGGAGTGTAAGGACAGATACGCAGTATTTT

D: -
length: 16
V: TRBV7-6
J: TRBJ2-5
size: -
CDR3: CASSHGTASLQETQYF
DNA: TGTGCCAGCAGCCACGGCACAGCCTCATTACAAGAGACCCAGTACTTC

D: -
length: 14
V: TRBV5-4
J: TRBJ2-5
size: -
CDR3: CASSLVGRKETQYF
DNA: TGTGCCAGCAGCTTGGTGGGGCGTAAAGAGACCCAGTACTTC

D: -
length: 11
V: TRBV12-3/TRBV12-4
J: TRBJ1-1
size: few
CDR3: CASSLYAEAFF
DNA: TGTGCCAGCAGTTTATACGCTGAAGCTTTCTTT

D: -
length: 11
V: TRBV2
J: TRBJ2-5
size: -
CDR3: CASRENTVQYF
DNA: TGTGCCAGCAGGGAAAACACCGTCCAGTACTTC

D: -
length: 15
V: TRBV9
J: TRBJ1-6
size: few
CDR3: CASSVALSSNSPLHF
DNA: TGTGCCAGCAGCGTAGCTCTCAGTAGTAATTCACCCCTCCACTTT

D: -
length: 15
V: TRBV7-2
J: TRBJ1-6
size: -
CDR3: CASRPTQGRNSPLHF
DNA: TGTGCCAGCAGACCAACCCAGGGGAGGAATTCACCCCTCCACTTT

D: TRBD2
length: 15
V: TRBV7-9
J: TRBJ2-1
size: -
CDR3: CASSRSGGDYNEQFF
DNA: TGTGCCAGCAGCCGTAGCGGGGGAGATTACAATGAGCAGTTCTTC

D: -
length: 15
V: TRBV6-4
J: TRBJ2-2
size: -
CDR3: CASSEQGIGTGELFF
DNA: TGTGCCAGCAGTGAGCAGGGTATAGGCACCGGGGAGCTGTTTTTT

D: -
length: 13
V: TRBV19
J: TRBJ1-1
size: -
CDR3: CASSLFWDTEAFF
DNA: TGTGCCAGTAGTTTATTTTGGGACACTGAAGCTTTCTTT

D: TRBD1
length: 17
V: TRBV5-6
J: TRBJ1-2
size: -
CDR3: CASSWGTGLGSFYGYTF
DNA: TGTGCCAGCAGCTGGGGGACAGGGTTGGGGAGCTTCTATGGCTACACCTTC

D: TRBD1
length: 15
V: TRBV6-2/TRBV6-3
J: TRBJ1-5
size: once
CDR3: CASSPDRGRNQPQHF
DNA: TGTGCCAGCAGTCCAGACAGGGGGAGGAATCAGCCCCAGCATTTT

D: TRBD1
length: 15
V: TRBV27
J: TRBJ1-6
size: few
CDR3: CASSLLGTGNSPLHF
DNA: TGTGCCAGCAGTTTATTGGGGACAGGTAATTCACCCCTCCACTTT

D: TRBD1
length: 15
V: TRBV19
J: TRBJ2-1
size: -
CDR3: CASSTSGQGMNEQFF
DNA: TGTGCCAGTAGTACCTCCGGACAGGGGATGAATGAGCAGTTCTTC

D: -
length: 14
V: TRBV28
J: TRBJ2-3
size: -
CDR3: CASSSGGFEDTQYF
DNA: TGTGCCAGCAGTTCAGGGGGGTTTGAAGATACGCAGTATTTT

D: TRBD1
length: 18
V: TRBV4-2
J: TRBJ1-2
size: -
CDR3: CASNPRGQGAGVNYGYTF
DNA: TGTGCCAGCAACCCAAGGGGACAGGGGGCCGGGGTTAACTATGGCTACACCTTC